A selection of T cell receptor beta chains follows, all from one sample in a study of regulatory T cells in long-lasting Graves disease. TCRdb reanalysed the multiplex PCR reads using MiXCR and keeps one entry per CDR3 protein. This sample has roughly 560,000 distinct CDR3 sequences; about 12% occur once, and the top ten carry roughly 8.9%. Another study also made use of these data, one on T cells in Graves' hyperthyroidism and ophthalmopathy.

Source: peripheral blood mononuclear cells (PBMCs), taken at new diagnosis, from a patient treated with antithyroid drugs. These receptors all stem from a woman in her twenties or thirties with Graves disease. CDR3s include the opening cysteine and the closing phenylalanine or tryptophan. Fields, in order: J gene, D gene, clone size, V gene, CDR3 protein, CDR3 DNA. The D gene is left open where the match is weak. Clone size is shown for a subset of rows, as once, few, many or a class of expanded clone.

TRBJ2-1 | . | few | TRBV20-1 | CSARGLGLGHEQFF | TGCAGTGCTAGGGGGTTGGGGCTTGGGCATGAGCAGTTCTTC
TRBJ2-2 | . | . | TRBV18 | CASSPKARGLNTGELFF | TGTGCCAGCTCACCAAAGGCCAGGGGATTGAACACCGGGGAGCTGTTTTTT
TRBJ2-5 | . | . | TRBV11-2 | CASSLGEQETQYF | TGTGCCAGCAGCTTAGGGGAACAAGAGACCCAGTACTTC
TRBJ1-5 | . | . | TRBV19 | CASKARGTSLSNQPQHF | TGTGCCAGTAAAGCACGGGGGACTAGCCTTAGCAATCAGCCCCAGCATTTT
TRBJ1-1 | . | many | TRBV15 | CATSSQRWEAFF | TGTGCCACCAGCAGCCAGAGGTGGGAAGCTTTCTTT
TRBJ2-5 | TRBD1 | many | TRBV7-2 | CASSPNPGGAGRETQYF | TGTGCCAGCAGCCCCAATCCAGGGGGCGCGGGCAGAGAGACCCAGTACTTC
TRBJ1-5 | . | many | TRBV19 | CASSIDRNNQPQHF | TGTGCCAGTAGTATAGACAGGAACAATCAGCCCCAGCATTTT
TRBJ2-7 | TRBD2 | many | TRBV2 | CASTPLGSGRYEQYF | TGTGCCAGCACCCCCCTGGGTAGCGGGAGGTACGAGCAGTACTTC
TRBJ2-3 | TRBD1 | . | TRBV28 | CASTTGTGTDTQYF | TGTGCCAGCACCACGGGGACAGGCACAGATACGCAGTATTTT
TRBJ2-2 | TRBD1 | many | TRBV30 | CAWSVGTGVGELFF | TGTGCCTGGAGTGTAGGGACAGGGGTCGGGGAGCTGTTTTTT
TRBJ1-2 | TRBD1 | many | TRBV3-1 | CASSNLGTGVYGYTF | TGTGCCAGCAGCAACCTCGGGACAGGGGTCTATGGCTACACCTTC
TRBJ2-2 | . | . | TRBV7-9 | CASSLVGGGPFFAGELFF | TGTGCCAGCAGCTTGGTTGGGGGGGGCCCATTCTTCGCCGGGGAGCTGTTTTTT
TRBJ2-2 | TRBD1 | few | TRBV18 | CASSPGQQIRTGELFF | TGTGCCAGCTCACCGGGACAGCAGATACGTACCGGGGAGCTGTTTTTT
TRBJ2-3 | . | many | TRBV2 | CASSRDGLGNTQYF | TGTGCCAGCAGCCGGGACGGTTTGGGGAATACGCAGTATTTT
TRBJ2-1 | TRBD2 | many | TRBV20-1 | CSAKRDYRGLSDEQFF | TGCAGTGCTAAAAGGGACTACCGGGGACTAAGCGATGAGCAGTTCTTC
TRBJ2-3 | . | many | TRBV7-6 | CASSLSPFSTDTQYF | TGTGCCAGCAGCCTTAGTCCATTTAGCACAGATACGCAGTATTTT
TRBJ1-5 | . | many | TRBV7-2 | CASSLEAGLGGQPQHF | TGTGCCAGCAGCTTAGAGGCAGGGTTAGGCGGTCAGCCCCAGCATTTT
TRBJ2-7 | . | many | TRBV20-1 | CSALRRPGEQYF | TGCAGTGCTCTCCGAAGACCGGGCGAGCAGTACTTC